The text below deals with one T cell receptor (beta chain). The specificity of this receptor is unknown. Base quality data are lacking; no much larger clone is found one base away. The germline V gene (reference sequence) provides CDR1 SEHNR and CDR2 FQNEAQ. The CDR3 numbers 16 residues from cysteine through phenylalanine. CDR3 DNA only is kept here, 48 bases in frame from base 1. Germline trimming amounts to 5 bases on V and 0 bases on J, with 9 as the count of junction bases outside the gene matches. The source of the sample is a study of blood T cell repertoires in COVID-19 (TCRdb year 2020). About the full investigation: Samples from collaborators originated in the United States, Italy and Spain and spanned both the acute and convalescent phases of COVID-19. The material from the prospective study consisted of cDNA or gDNA derived from T cells, B-cell-depleted T cells, or PBMCs. The dataset comprised deeply sampled blood TCRbeta repertoires from subjects exposed to, actively infected with, or recovered from COVID-19. The repertoires were made available in a free public database intended to serve as a resource for research on the immune response to SARS-CoV-2. The samples were drawn from the first 160 participants of the ongoing ImmuneRACE study and from 1,254 subjects provided by 6 global collaborators. Sample metadata almost always included a de-identified subject ID, COVID-19 status, age in years and sex. Where HLA class I and class II types were available, the types were taken from metadata supplied by the sample provider, not from assay-based typing. Overall study results and their limits: Clinical and demographic metadata were provided uncurated, with the amount varying by source and participant.

Participants in the prospective study were aged roughly 18 to 100 years, lived in 20 to 25 United States geographic areas, and enrolled through a virtual design. In the prospective study, cohorts were assigned on the basis of participant-reported clinical history obtained from a screening survey and a study questionnaire. Each participant in the prospective study had whole blood, serum and a nasopharyngeal or oropharyngeal swab collected by mobile phlebotomists. Additional blood draws and questionnaires over an approximately two-month period could optionally be provided by prospective study participants. Before DNA extraction, blood samples from the prospective study were shipped at room temperature or frozen. TCRbeta CDR3 regions were amplified from genomic DNA using the immunoSEQ Assay, a bias-controlled multiplex PCR. The paper's processing steps were these. The number of nucleated cells in each sample was estimated by amplification of reference gene primers within the assay. To quantify the absolute abundance of each unique TCRbeta CDR3 rearrangement, sequence reads were collapsed and filtered. Productive Simpson clonality was computed per sample as the square root of Simpson's diversity index over productive rearrangements. The table comes from immuneACCESS by way of TCRdb, which keeps in-frame sequences with V and J called. Part of the clones is missing from these tables; in studies checked, under half for an unresolved V gene and the rest for unknown reasons. D and trimming come from the DNA, and the V and J calls and clone size come from that table. This sample is represented by 150,000 to 200,000 clones; more than 65% of them were singletons. The ten largest clones take up roughly a sixth of the sample.

This clonotype was obtained from a woman between 50 and 59 years old with acute COVID-19. The sequence links TRBV7-9 to TRBJ1-2, with TRBD1 matching 7 junction bases. Source material: PBMCs or T cells enriched from blood (not recorded which). The CDR3 amino acid sequence is: CASSPTGDKANYGYTF. The DNA is TGTGCCAGCAGCCCTACAGGGGATAAAGCTAACTATGGCTACACCTTC.